This TCR beta chain came from a study of T-cell memory formation after mild COVID-19. Across the whole study: Largely donor-specific TCR clusters were found. General study results and limits: Still unconfirmed is whether the second-wave clones peaking on day 37 recognized SARS-CoV-2. Within pre-infection memory, some responding clones were found, suggesting cross-reactive memory joined.

Trimming took off 1 base at V and 1 base at J, with 10 bases between the two ends. Germline V CDR1 and CDR2: SQVTM, ANQGSEA. This CDR3 comprises 14 residues. Details on this clonotype: Its antigen is undetermined.

5'RACE with constant-segment primers built TCRalpha and TCRbeta cDNA libraries with UMIs. Each CDR3 protein gets one entry after TCRdb re-called the 5' RACE reads with MiXCR. The table lists about 250,000 distinct CDR3 sequences, 15% of them singletons. The J gene is TRBJ1-2, the V gene TRBV29-1; D may be TRBD1 (6 bases). This TCR came from an adult woman who had mild COVID-19 (a few samples of this study predate the infection). Cell type and time point are not known. Sequencing was done on a sample of PBMCs or a T cell subset sorted from them (not recorded which). The CDR3 sequence: CSVEGGQRNYGYTF. The CDR3 bases are TGCAGCGTTGAAGGAGGACAGCGTAACTATGGCTACACCTTC.